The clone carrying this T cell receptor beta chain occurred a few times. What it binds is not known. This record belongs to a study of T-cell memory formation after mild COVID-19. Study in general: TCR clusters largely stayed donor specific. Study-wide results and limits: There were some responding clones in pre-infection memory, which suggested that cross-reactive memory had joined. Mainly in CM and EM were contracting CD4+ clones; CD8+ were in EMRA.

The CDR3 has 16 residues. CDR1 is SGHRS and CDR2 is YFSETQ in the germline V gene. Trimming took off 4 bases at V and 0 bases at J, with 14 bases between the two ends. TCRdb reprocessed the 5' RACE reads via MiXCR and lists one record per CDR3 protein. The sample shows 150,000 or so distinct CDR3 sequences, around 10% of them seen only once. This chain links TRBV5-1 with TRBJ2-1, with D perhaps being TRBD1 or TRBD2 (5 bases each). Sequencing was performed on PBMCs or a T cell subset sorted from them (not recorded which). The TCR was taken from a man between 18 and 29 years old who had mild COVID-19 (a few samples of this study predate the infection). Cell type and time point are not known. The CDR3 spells CASSTDPGSSYNEQFF. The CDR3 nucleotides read TGCGCCAGCAGCACGGACCCAGGGAGCTCCTACAATGAGCAGTTCTTC.